This TCR beta chain comes out of a study of cytomegalovirus exposure and HLA in healthy donors. A multiplex PCR was run with 60 Vbeta primers and 13 Jbeta primers. The table came from immunoSEQ multiplex PCR; TCRdb's copy has only in-frame clones and leaves some out. In the table there are around 110,000 clones, 65% of which are singletons. The germline gives CDR1 MNHEY, CDR2 SVGAGI. This CDR3 comprises 13 residues. Deletions cut 6 bases from V and 2 bases from J, with 9 bases between. This clone was seen more than once but under ten times. The specimen sequenced was PBMCs. The chain has TRBV6-5 and TRBJ2-3; D is possibly TRBD2 (5 bases). This TCR was recovered from a woman in her thirties or forties in good health and CMV-seropositive. The CDR3 protein is CASRGLSTDTQYF. CDR3 nucleotide sequence: TGTGCCAGCAGAGGACTGTCCACAGATACGCAGTATTTT.